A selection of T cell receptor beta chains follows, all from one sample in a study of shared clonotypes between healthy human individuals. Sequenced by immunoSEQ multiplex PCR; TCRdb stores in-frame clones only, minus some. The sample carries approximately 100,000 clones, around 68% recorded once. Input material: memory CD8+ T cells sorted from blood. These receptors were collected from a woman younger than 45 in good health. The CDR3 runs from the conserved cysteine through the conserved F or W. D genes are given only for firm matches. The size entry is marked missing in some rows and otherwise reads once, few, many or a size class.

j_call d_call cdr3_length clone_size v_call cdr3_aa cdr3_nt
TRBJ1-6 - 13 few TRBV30 CAWRGRGNSPLHF TGTGCCTGGAGAGGTCGAGGCAATTCACCCCTCCACTTT
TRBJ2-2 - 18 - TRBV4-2 CASSQDLSSAPGEGELFF TGTGCCAGCAGCCAAGATCTTAGTAGCGCGCCCGGGGAGGGGGAGCTGTTTTTT
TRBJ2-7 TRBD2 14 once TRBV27 CASSRLAAKDEQYF TGTGCCAGCAGTCGACTAGCGGCGAAGGACGAGCAGTACTTC
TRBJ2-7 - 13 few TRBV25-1 CASSDSSTYEQYF TGTGCCAGCAGTGATTCCAGCACCTACGAGCAGTACTTC
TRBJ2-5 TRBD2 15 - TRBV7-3 CASSLGTSGSETQYF TGTGCCAGCAGCCTCGGGACTAGCGGGAGTGAGACCCAGTACTTC
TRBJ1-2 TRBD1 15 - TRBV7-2 CASSLARTGLYGYTF TGTGCCAGCAGCTTAGCTAGGACAGGACTCTATGGCTACACCTTC
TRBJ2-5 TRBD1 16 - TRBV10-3 CAISKTGQGERETQYF TGTGCCATCAGTAAGACGGGACAGGGTGAGAGAGAGACCCAGTACTTC
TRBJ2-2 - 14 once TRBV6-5 CASSYARNTGELFF TGTGCCAGCAGTTACGCCAGAAACACCGGGGAGCTGTTTTTT
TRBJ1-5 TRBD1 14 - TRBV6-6 CASSEGGVSQPQHF TGTGCCAGCAGCGAAGGGGGCGTTAGTCAGCCCCAGCATTTT
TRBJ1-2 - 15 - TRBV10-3 CAISGPYRTNYGYTF TGTGCCATCAGTGGGCCTTACAGGACTAACTATGGCTACACCTTC
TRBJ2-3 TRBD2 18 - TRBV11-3 CASSGRGLAGESTDTQYF TGTGCCAGCAGCGGGCGGGGACTAGCGGGAGAAAGCACAGATACGCAGTATTTT
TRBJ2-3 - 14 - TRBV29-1 CSVLRRDGTDTQYF TGCAGCGTTCTCCGGCGGGATGGGACAGATACGCAGTATTTT
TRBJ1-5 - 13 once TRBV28 CASFPGINQPQHF TGTGCCAGCTTTCCAGGCATCAATCAGCCCCAGCATTTT
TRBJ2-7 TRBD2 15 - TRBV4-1 CASSQDPSGRAEQYF TGCGCCAGCAGCCAAGACCCTAGCGGGAGGGCGGAGCAGTACTTC
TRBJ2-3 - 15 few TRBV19 CASSPDRSSTDTQYF TGTGCCAGTAGCCCCGACAGGTCTAGCACAGATACGCAGTATTTT
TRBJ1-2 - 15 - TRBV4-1 CASSQDVGLSYGYTF TGCGCCAGCAGCCAAGATGTCGGGCTTTCCTATGGCTACACCTTC
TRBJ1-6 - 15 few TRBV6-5 CASSYSAGEGSPLHF TGTGCCAGCAGTTACTCTGCAGGGGAAGGCTCACCCCTCCACTTT
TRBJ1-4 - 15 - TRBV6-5 CASRPRGVGNEKLFF TGTGCCAGCAGACCCCGGGGGGTGGGTAATGAAAAACTGTTTTTT
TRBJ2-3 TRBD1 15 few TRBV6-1 CASSEGTANTDTQYF TGTGCCAGCAGCGAAGGGACAGCGAACACAGATACGCAGTATTTT
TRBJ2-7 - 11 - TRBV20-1 CSGRAIYEQYF TGCAGTGGGCGAGCCATCTACGAGCAGTACTTC
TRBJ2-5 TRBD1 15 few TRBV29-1 CSVEPGQGTQGTQYF TGCAGCGTTGAGCCGGGACAGGGGACACAGGGGACCCAGTACTTC
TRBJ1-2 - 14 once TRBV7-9 CASSFGDRSYGYTF TGTGCCAGCAGCTTCGGTGACAGATCCTATGGCTACACCTTC